Each of the 27 T cell receptor beta chains below was sequenced from the same sample in a study of long-term antiretroviral therapy in people with HIV. Survey-level resolution applied to immunoSEQ assay v3.0. The repertoire was sequenced with immunoSEQ multiplex PCR; TCRdb's copy has only in-frame clones and lacks some. The data hold about 23,000 clones, with roughly four fifths observed a single time. Source: unsorted PBMCs, taken 1.5 years after starting antiretroviral therapy. The receptors derive from a man younger than 45 with HIV.

The chain has TRBV7-2 and TRBJ1-6; D remains unclear. V was cut by 2 bases and J by 6 bases, with 11 bases left in between. CDR3 size: 15 residues. Germline CDR1 reads SGHTA; CDR2 reads FQGNSA. The DNA for the CDR3 is TGTGCCAGCAGCTTAACTAAGATTCGTAATTCACCCCTCCACTTT. Protein sequence: CASSLTKIRNSPLHF.

A single count supports this clone. The chain joins TRBV12-5 to TRBJ2-1; TRBD1 matches at 7 bases. This CDR3 has 18 residues. Trimming took 2 bases from V and 0 from J; bases not matched to a gene: 10. Germline CDR1 reads LGHNT; CDR2 reads FRNRAP. CDR3 protein: CASGLNYGTAFSYNEQFF. Here the CDR3 DNA reads TGTGCTAGTGGTTTGAATTACGGGACAGCGTTCTCCTACAATGAGCAGTTCTTC.

The CDR3 is CASSLGGASGANVLTF. The CDR3 DNA sequence: TGCGCCAGCAGCTTGGGGGGGGCCTCTGGGGCCAACGTCCTGACTTTC. V usage is TRBV5-1 and J usage is TRBJ2-6; perhaps D is TRBD1 or TRBD2 (6 bases each). Trimming stripped 0 bases from V and 0 bases from J, with 7 bases between. There are 16 residues in the CDR3. Looked up from germline, CDR1 is SGHRS and CDR2 is YFSETQ.

V usage is TRBV10-3 and J usage is TRBJ2-1; D unresolved. Trimming left V 3 bases short and J 8 bases short, with 14 bases between. CDR3 length equals 14 residues. Germline V lookup: CDR1 ENHRY, CDR2 SYGVKD. Written as DNA, the CDR3 is TGTGCCATCAGTGATTACGAAGTTTTCGATGAGCAGTTCTTC. Residues: CAISDYEVFDEQFF.

The gene calls are TRBV27 and TRBJ2-7, with D possibly matching TRBD1 (6 bases). The germline V and J ends were trimmed by 6 bases and 2 bases, with 11 bases remaining between them. Germline CDR1 MNHEY, CDR2 SMNVEV (reference sequence). This CDR3 is built from 13 residues. The CDR3 is CASSPGDTYEQYF. Here the CDR3 DNA reads TGTGCCAGCAGCCCTGGGGACACCTACGAGCAGTACTTC.

This clone was picked up one time. V usage is TRBV30 and J usage is TRBJ1-1; D is uncertain. Germline V gives CDR1 GTSNPN, CDR2 SVGIG (reference sequence). CDR3 length: 12 residues. The V and J ends lost 2 bases and 7 bases respectively, with 11 bases between them. As DNA, the CDR3 is TGTGCCTGGAGTACCGACGGAGGTGAAGCTTTCTTT. It specifies CAWSTDGGEAFF.

The gene calls are TRBV6-1 and TRBJ1-3; 8 nucleotides agree with TRBD1. The V gene's germline CDR1 is MNHNS and CDR2 SASEGT. There are 15 residues in the CDR3. The V and J ends lost 6 bases and 0 bases, in that order; junction bases with no gene match: 4. CDR3 bases: TGTGCCAGCAGGGGACAGGACCTCTCTGGAAACACCATATATTTT. Its translation: CASRGQDLSGNTIYF.

The chain uses TRBV14 and TRBJ1-5; D is undetermined. Germline V gene lookup returns CDR1 SGHDN and CDR2 FVKESK. With 0 bases removed from V and 2 bases from J, the gap between germline ends came to 14 bases. This CDR3 comprises 17 residues. This CDR3 reads CASSQESGVRGNQPQHF. The CDR3 coding sequence is TGTGCCAGCAGCCAAGAATCCGGGGTCCGGGGCAATCAGCCCCAGCATTTT. The full variable domain, rest sourced from reference TRBV14 and TRBJ1-5, is EAGVTQFPSHSVIEKGQTVTLRCDPISGHDNLYWYRRVMGKEIKFLLHFVKESKQDESGMPNNRFLAERTGGTYSTLKVQPAELEDSGVYFCASSQESGVRGNQPQHFGDGTRLSIL.

This chain joins TRBV4-1 and TRBJ1-2; D call uncertain. Trimming removed 0 bases at V and 4 bases at J, with 6 bases between. The CDR3 loop spans 13 amino acids. Looked up from germline, CDR1 is MGHRA and CDR2 is YSYEKL. CDR3: CASSQERTYGYTF. The CDR3 nucleotides read TGCGCCAGCAGCCAAGAACGGACCTATGGCTACACCTTC.

J is TRBJ2-3 and V is TRBV5-4, with D perhaps TRBD1 (5 bases). V lost 2 bases to trimming and J lost 7 bases, with 8 bases between them. The CDR3 is 12 amino acids. Germline V CDR1 and CDR2: SGHNT, YYREEE (reference sequence). This CDR3 is CASSFRENTQYF. The CDR3 coding sequence is TGTGCCAGCAGCTTCAGGGAAAATACGCAGTATTTT.

The chain uses TRBV5-1 and TRBJ1-4; 9 nucleotides align to TRBD1. The CDR3 runs to 17 residues. CDR1 is SGHRS and CDR2 is YFSETQ in the germline V gene. The junction had 10 bases not matched to a gene; V was cut back by 7 bases and J by 0 bases. The CDR3 nucleotides are TGCGCCAGCGCGCTGGGACAGGGATGGTCAACTAATGAAAAACTGTTTTTT. Amino acid sequence: CASALGQGWSTNEKLFF.

The chain has TRBV4-3 and TRBJ2-3; tentative D call: TRBD1 (5 bases). There are 16 residues in the CDR3. V lost 0 bases and J 0 bases, leaving 10 bases between the germline ends. Germline values: CDR1 LGHNA, CDR2 YSLEER. The CDR3 here is CASSQDLDTSTDTQYF. Written as DNA, the CDR3 is TGCGCCAGCAGCCAAGATTTGGACACCAGCACAGATACGCAGTATTTT.

The chain couples TRBV6-5 to TRBJ2-7; 11 bases are shared with TRBD1. V was pared by 2 bases and J by 3 bases, with 3 bases of the junction left unmatched. Germline values: CDR1 MNHEY, CDR2 SVGAGI. There are 15 residues in the CDR3. DNA for the CDR3: TGTGCCAGCAGTTACGCAGGGACAGGGGGCTACGAGCAGTACTTC. As protein: CASSYAGTGGYEQYF.

The chain couples TRBV19 to TRBJ2-7, with D hard to call. The CDR3 loop spans 14 amino acids. Germline V gene data show CDR1 as LNHDA and CDR2 as SQIVND (reference sequence). The V and J ends lost 2 bases and 3 bases respectively, with 11 bases between them. The CDR3, as DNA: TGTGCCAGTAGTATAAGTGAAATGGGCTACGAGCAGTACTTC. Protein product: CASSISEMGYEQYF.

The V gene is TRBV7-8, the J gene TRBJ1-1; TRBD1 is a possible D gene (5 bases). This CDR3 is built from 17 residues. Germline-derived CDR1 and CDR2 are SGHVS and FQNEAQ. V was cut by 1 base and J by 5 bases, with 20 bases left in between. The CDR3 DNA reads as TGTGCCAGCAGCTTAGGGGAGGTCAGGGAATTTAGGACTGAAGCTTTCTTT. It encodes CASSLGEVREFRTEAFF.

In its sample, this clone was seen a few times. The chain carries TRBV29-1 and TRBJ1-4, with D maybe TRBD1 (5 bases). The germline gives CDR1 SQVTM, CDR2 ANQGSEA. The CDR3 loop spans 14 amino acids. V lost 4 bases, J lost 7 bases, and 16 bases lay in between. CDR3 in DNA: TGCAGCGTTGGGGGCCAGGGACCGGCTGAAAAACTGTTTTTT. Protein product: CSVGGQGPAEKLFF.

The V gene is TRBV5-4, the J gene TRBJ1-1; 9 nucleotides agree with TRBD1. This CDR3 spans 16 amino acids. Trimming at V came to 0 bases and at J to 1 base, leaving 4 bases not matched to a gene. Germline loops: CDR1 SGHNT, CDR2 YYREEE (reference sequence). Here the CDR3 reads CASSLGPGQGNTEAFF. The CDR3 DNA is TGTGCCAGCAGCTTGGGCCCGGGACAGGGGAACACTGAAGCTTTCTTT.

The V call is TRBV4-3, the J call TRBJ2-5; possibly TRBD1 or TRBD2 for D (7 bases each). CDR1 is LGHNA and CDR2 is YSLEER in the germline V gene. V shed 8 bases and J shed 2 bases, with 18 bases lying between them. This CDR3 region has 15 residues. CDR3 in amino acids: CASSPGRGLQETQYF. The CDR3 DNA is TGCGCCAGCTCCCCGGGGAGGGGGCTGCAAGAGACCCAGTACTTC.

The gene calls are TRBV5-1 and TRBJ1-1; D ambiguous. The CDR3 runs to 14 residues. The germline CDR1 and CDR2 sequences are SGHRS and YFSETQ. V was cut by 1 base and J by 2 bases, with 9 bases left in between. The CDR3 nucleotides read TGCGCCAGCAGCTTGAAGGAGCTCAACACTGAAGCTTTCTTT. It codes for CASSLKELNTEAFF.

For the CDR3, the DNA is TGTGCCAGCAGCTTGCGGGGGAACAGGGGGGCTGGCTACACCTTC. Protein product: CASSLRGNRGAGYTF. V gene TRBV5-6 combines with J gene TRBJ1-2; 8 nucleotides agree with TRBD1. The trim removed 1 base at V and 7 bases at J, leaving 9 bases unmatched. Germline loops: CDR1 SGHDT, CDR2 YYEEEE. This CDR3 contains 15 residues.

As regards this clone: Its ends do not fully match the called genes, so a read error is possible. The chain employs TRBV7-7 and TRBJ2-5, with TRBD1 matching over 7 bases. Germline loops: CDR1 SSHAT, CDR2 FNYEAQ (reference sequence). The CDR3 sequence is 15 residues long. The CDR3 region is CASSLAGTDRETQYF. In nucleotides, the CDR3 is TGTGCTAGCAGCTTAGCCGGGACAGACAGAGAGACCCAGTACTTC.

The chain joins TRBV4-1 to TRBJ2-7, with TRBD2 matching over 10 bases. The CDR3 length is 16 residues. The V and J ends lost 2 bases and 1 base, in that order; junction bases with no gene match: 5. The germline CDR1 and CDR2 sequences are MGHRA and YSYEKL. The DNA for the CDR3 is TGCGCCAGCAGCCAATCCATAGCGGGGGGATCCTACGAGCAGTACTTC. Its protein product is CASSQSIAGGSYEQYF.

The chain has TRBV5-1 and TRBJ2-2, with D possibly called TRBD1 or TRBD2 (5 bases each). CDR3 length equals 16 residues. Per the germline V gene, CDR1 is SGHRS and CDR2 is YFSETQ. The ends were cut back, 2 bases at V and 1 base at J, with 12 bases in the middle. This chain's CDR3 is CASSLTGTVNTGELFF. The CDR3 bases are TGCGCCAGCAGCTTAACCGGGACGGTGAACACCGGGGAGCTGTTTTTT. Together with reference TRBV5-1 and TRBJ2-2, the CDR3 gives the full variable domain: KAGVTQTPRYLIKTRGQQVTLSCSPISGHRSVSWYQQTPGQGLQFLFEYFSETQRNKGNFPGRFSGRQFSNSRSEMNVSTLELGDSALYLCASSLTGTVNTGELFFGEGSRLTVL.

The sample holds one count of this clone. The chain employs TRBV7-9 and TRBJ2-4; 7 nucleotides agree with TRBD2. Germline CDR1 reads SEHNR; CDR2 reads FQNEAQ (reference sequence). CDR3 length: 15 residues. V gave up 4 bases and J gave up 7 bases; unmatched junction bases: 10. The CDR3 coding sequence is TGTGCCAGCAGCTCACTCACGGGGCGGGGGAACATTCAGTACTTC. Residues: CASSSLTGRGNIQYF.

This clone was detected a few times. V is TRBV2 and J is TRBJ2-7; the D call may be TRBD1 or TRBD2 (5 bases each). The CDR3 covers 12 residues. In germline, CDR1 is SNHLY, CDR2 FYNNEI. The germline V and J ends were trimmed by 2 bases and 11 bases, with 13 bases remaining between them. This chain's CDR3 is CASSESAGSKYF. The CDR3, as DNA: TGTGCCAGCAGTGAATCGGCAGGGAGCAAGTACTTC.

There are a few counts of this clone. This chain links TRBV30 with TRBJ1-1, with D perhaps TRBD1 (5 bases). Per germline, CDR1 GTSNPN and CDR2 SVGIG (reference sequence). CDR3 size: 14 residues. Trimming cost V 0 bases and J 8 bases, with 16 bases left between them. CDR3 DNA sequence: TGTGCCTGGAGTGTACAGGCCGTTAAACGGGAAGCTTTCTTT. Protein: CAWSVQAVKREAFF.

The count of this clone is one. The rearrangement joins TRBV9 to TRBJ1-1, with D possibly TRBD1 on 6 matching bases. The V gene's germline CDR1 is SGDLS and CDR2 YYNGEE. This CDR3 region has 14 residues. V lost 0 bases, J lost 5 bases, and 11 bases lay in between. CDR3 loop: CASSVATGKTEAFF. The CDR3 nucleotides are TGTGCCAGCAGCGTAGCTACAGGGAAAACTGAAGCTTTCTTT.